This TCR beta chain was retrieved from a study of T cell repertoires in cytomegalovirus infection. The J segment lost 6 bases and the V segment lost 5 bases, leaving 10 bases of the junction unmatched. The CDR3 loop spans 16 amino acids. In germline, CDR1 is SGHTA, CDR2 FQGNSA. At least ten counts were recorded for this clonotype. Its specificity is unknown. Overall study results and limits: The ex vivo response showed dominance by HLA-C-restricted CMV-specific TCR beta clonotypes.

TCRdb re-called the reads with MiXCR, one entry per CDR3 protein. The top ten clones hold roughly 4% of a sample with around 320,000 distinct CDR3 sequences, over 7.5% of them seen once. This sequence originates from a human donor in good health (CMV status not recorded). Some clones in this sample may be carry-over from other donors' samples. The sequencing sample was made of PBMCs. The chain combines TRBV7-2 with TRBJ1-6; TRBD1 aligns across 7 bases. The CDR3 region is CASSHRGSGPNSPLHF. As DNA, the CDR3 is TGTGCCAGCAGCCACAGGGGCTCGGGGCCTAATTCACCCCTCCACTTT.